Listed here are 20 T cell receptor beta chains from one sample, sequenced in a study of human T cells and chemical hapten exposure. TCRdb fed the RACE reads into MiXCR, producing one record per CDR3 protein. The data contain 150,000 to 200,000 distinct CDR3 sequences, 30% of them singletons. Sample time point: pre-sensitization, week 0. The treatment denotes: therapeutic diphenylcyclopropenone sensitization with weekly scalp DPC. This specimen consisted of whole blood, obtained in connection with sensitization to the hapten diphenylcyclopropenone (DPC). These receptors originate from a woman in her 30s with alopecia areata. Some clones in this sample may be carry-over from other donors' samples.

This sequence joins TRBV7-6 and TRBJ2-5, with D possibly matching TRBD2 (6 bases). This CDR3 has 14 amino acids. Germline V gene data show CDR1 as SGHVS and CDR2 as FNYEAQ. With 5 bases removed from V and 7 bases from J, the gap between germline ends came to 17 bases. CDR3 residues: CASSGPGTGGTQYF. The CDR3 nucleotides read TGTGCCAGCAGCGGACCGGGGACCGGGGGGACCCAGTACTTC.

The CDR3, as DNA: TGTGCCAGCAGCACCCGTCCGGGACAGGGGAACACTGAAGCTTTCTTT. Translated, it gives CASSTRPGQGNTEAFF. This chain joins TRBV4-2 and TRBJ1-1; 9 bases line up with TRBD1. This CDR3 region has 16 residues. V was pared by 5 bases and J by 1 base, with 8 bases of the junction left unmatched. CDR1 is LGHNA, CDR2 YNFKEQ, per germline.

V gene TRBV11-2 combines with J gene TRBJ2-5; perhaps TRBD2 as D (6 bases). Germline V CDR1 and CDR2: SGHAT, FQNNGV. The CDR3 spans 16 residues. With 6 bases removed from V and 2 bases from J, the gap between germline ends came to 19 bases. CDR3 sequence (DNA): TGTGCCAGCAGACCTGGATGGCTAGCGCCTCAAGAGACCCAGTACTTC. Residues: CASRPGWLAPQETQYF. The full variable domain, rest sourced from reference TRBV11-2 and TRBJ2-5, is EAGVAQSPRYKIIEKRQSVAFWCNPISGHATLYWYQQILGQGPKLLIQFQNNGVVDDSQLPKDRFSAERLKGVDSTLKIQPAKLEDSAVYLCASRPGWLAPQETQYFGPGTRLLVL.

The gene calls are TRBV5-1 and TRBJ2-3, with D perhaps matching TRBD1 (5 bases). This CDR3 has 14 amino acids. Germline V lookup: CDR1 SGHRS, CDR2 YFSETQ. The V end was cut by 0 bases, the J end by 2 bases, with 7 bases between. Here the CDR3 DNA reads TGCGCCAGCAGCTTGGAGGGGATCACAGATACGCAGTATTTT. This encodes CASSLEGITDTQYF. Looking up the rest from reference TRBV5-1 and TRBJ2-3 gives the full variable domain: KAGVTQTPRYLIKTRGQQVTLSCSPISGHRSVSWYQQTPGQGLQFLFEYFSETQRNKGNFPGRFSGRQFSNSRSEMNVSTLELGDSALYLCASSLEGITDTQYFGPGTRLTVL.

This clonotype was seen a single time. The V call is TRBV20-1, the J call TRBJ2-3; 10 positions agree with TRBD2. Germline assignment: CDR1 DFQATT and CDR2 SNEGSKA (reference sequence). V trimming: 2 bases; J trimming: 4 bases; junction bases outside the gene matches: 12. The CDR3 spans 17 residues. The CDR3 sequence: CSARPRWVAGGADTQYF. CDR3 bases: TGCAGTGCTAGACCCCGGTGGGTAGCGGGAGGCGCAGATACGCAGTATTTT.

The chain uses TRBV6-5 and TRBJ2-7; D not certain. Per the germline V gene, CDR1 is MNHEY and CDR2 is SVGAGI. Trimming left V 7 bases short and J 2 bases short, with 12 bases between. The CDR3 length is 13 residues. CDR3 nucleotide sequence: TGTGCCAGCACCGATGGACGGACCTACGAGCAGTACTTC. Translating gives CASTDGRTYEQYF.

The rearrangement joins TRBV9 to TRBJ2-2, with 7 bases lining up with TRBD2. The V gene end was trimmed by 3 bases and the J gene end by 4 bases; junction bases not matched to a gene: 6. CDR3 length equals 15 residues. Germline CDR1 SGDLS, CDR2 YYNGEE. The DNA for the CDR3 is TGTGCCAGCAGCGCTTATACGGGGGGCACCGGGGAGCTGTTTTTT. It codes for CASSAYTGGTGELFF.

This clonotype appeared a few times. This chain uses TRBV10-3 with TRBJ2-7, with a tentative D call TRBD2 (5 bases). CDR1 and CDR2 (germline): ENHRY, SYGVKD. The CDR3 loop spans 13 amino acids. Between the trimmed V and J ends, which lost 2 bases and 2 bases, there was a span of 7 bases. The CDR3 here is CAISEGEPYEQYF. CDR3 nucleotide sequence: TGTGCCATCAGTGAGGGGGAGCCCTACGAGCAGTACTTC.

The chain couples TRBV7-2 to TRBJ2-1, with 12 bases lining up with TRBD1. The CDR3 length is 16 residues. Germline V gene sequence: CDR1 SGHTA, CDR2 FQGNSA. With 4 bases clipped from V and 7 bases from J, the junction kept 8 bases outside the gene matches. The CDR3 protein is CASSSSGTGGGNEQFF. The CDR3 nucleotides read TGTGCCAGCAGCTCATCCGGGACAGGGGGCGGAAATGAGCAGTTCTTC.

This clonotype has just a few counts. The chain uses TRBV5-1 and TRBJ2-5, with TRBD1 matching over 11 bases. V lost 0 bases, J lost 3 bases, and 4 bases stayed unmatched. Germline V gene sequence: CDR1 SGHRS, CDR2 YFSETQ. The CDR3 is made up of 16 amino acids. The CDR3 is CASSLGDRGTEETQYF. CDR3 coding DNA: TGCGCCAGCAGCTTGGGGGACAGGGGGACGGAAGAGACCCAGTACTTC.

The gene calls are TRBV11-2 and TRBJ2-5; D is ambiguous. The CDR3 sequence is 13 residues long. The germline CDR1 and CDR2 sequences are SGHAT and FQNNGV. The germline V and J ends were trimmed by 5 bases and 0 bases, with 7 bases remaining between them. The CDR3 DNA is TGTGCCAGCAGCCTGACGGACCAAGAGACCCAGTACTTC. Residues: CASSLTDQETQYF.

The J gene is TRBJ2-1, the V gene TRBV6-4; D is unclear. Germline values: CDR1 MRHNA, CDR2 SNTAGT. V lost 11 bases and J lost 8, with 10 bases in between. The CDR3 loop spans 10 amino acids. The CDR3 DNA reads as TGTGCCTCTGCCTGGGATGAGCAGTTCTTC. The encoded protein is CASAWDEQFF.

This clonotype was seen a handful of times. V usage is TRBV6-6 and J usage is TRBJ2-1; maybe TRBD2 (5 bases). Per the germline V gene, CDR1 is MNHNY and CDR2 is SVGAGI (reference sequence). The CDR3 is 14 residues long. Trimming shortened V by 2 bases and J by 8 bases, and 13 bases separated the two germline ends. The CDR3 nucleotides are TGTGCCAGCAGTTACGGGCTAGCCAACGATGAGCAGTTCTTC. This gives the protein CASSYGLANDEQFF.

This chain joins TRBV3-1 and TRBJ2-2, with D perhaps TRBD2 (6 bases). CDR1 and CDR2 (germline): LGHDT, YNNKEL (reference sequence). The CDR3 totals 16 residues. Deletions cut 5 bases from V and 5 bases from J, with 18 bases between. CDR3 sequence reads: CASSSRAQRGTGELFF. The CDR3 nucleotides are TGTGCCAGCAGCTCCCGGGCCCAACGGGGGACCGGGGAGCTGTTTTTT.

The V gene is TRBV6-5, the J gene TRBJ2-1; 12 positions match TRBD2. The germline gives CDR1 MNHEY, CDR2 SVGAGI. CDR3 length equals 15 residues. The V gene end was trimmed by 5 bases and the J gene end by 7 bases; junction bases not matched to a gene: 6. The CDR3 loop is CASSNLAGGGNEQFF. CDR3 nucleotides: TGTGCCAGCAGTAACCTAGCGGGAGGGGGAAATGAGCAGTTCTTC.

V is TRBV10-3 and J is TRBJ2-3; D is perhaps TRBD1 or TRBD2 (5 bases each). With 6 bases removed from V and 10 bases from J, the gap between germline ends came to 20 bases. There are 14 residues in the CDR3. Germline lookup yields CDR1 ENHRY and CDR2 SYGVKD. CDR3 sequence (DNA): TGTGCCATCAGCGAGCCGGGACGATATGGCGCGCAGTATTTT. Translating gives CAISEPGRYGAQYF.

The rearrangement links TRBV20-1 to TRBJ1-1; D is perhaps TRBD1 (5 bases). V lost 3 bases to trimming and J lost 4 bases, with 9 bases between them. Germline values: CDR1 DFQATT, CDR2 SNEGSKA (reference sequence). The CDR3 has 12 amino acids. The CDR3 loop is CSARGTVTEAFF. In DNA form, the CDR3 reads TGCAGTGCTAGGGGGACTGTCACTGAAGCTTTCTTT.

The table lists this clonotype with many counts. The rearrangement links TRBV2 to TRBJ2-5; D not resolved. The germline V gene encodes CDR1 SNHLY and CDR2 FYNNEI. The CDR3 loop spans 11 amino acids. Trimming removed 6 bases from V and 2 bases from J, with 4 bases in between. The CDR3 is CASSAQETQYF. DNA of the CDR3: TGTGCCAGCAGCGCGCAAGAGACCCAGTACTTC.

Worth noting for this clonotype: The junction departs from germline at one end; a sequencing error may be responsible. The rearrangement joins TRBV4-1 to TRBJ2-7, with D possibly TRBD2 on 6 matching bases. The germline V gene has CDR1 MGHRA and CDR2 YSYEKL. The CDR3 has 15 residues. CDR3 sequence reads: CTSSQEPRERYEQYF. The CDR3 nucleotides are TGCACCAGCAGCCAAGAACCCCGGGAGAGGTACGAGCAGTACTTC.

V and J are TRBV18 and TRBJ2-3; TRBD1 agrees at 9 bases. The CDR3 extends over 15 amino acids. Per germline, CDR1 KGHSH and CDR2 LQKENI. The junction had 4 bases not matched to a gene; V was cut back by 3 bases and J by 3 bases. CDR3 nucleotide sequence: TGTGCCAGCTCACCCCCGGGACAGGGAACAGATACGCAGTATTTT. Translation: CASSPPGQGTDTQYF.